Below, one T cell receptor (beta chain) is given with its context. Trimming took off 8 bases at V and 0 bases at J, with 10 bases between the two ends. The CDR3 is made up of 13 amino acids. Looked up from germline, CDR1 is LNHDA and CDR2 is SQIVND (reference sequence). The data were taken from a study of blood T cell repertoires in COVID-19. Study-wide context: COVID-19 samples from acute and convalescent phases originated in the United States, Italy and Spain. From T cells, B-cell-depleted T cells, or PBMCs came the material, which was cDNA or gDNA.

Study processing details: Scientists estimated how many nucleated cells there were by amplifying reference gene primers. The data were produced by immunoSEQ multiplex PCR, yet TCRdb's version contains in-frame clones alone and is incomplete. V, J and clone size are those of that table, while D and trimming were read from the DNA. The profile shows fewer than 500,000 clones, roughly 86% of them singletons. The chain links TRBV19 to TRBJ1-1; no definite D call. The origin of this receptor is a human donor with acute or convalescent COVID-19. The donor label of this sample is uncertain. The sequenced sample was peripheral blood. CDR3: CASSRVMNTEAFF. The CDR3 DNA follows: TGTGCCAGTTCGAGGGTCATGAACACTGAAGCTTTCTTT.